This T cell receptor beta chain was recorded in a study of blood T cell repertoires in COVID-19. Source study methods: Estimation of nucleated cell counts was performed using reference gene primer amplification. Libraries were prepared by immunoSEQ multiplex PCR; TCRdb keeps only in-frame clonotypes and omits some of them. V and J calls and clone size come straight from that table; D and trimming were deduced from the DNA. The sample holds approximately 340,000 clones, approximately 86% seen once. This clone was seen just once. Germline V gene data show CDR1 as MNHEY and CDR2 as SVGAGI. This CDR3 has 15 residues. Deletions cut 4 bases from V and 0 bases from J, with 13 bases between.

The chain joins TRBV6-5 to TRBJ2-7; perhaps TRBD1 as D (5 bases). This receptor was obtained from a man between 25 and 39 years old with COVID-19, enrolled during active disease. The specimen sequenced was peripheral blood. CDR3 sequence reads: CASSSLFRDSYEQYF. Written as DNA, the CDR3 is TGTGCCAGCAGTTCCCTCTTCAGGGACTCCTACGAGCAGTACTTC.